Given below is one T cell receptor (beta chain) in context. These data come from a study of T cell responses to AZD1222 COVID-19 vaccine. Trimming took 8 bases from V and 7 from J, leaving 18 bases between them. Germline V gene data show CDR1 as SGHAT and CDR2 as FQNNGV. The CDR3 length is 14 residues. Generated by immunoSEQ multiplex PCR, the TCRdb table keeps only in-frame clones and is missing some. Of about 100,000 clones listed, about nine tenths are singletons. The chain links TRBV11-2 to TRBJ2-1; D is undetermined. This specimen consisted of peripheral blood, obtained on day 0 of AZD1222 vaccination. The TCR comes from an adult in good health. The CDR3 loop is CASSIRKGANEQFF. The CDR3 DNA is TGTGCCAGCTCAATCAGGAAGGGCGCGAATGAGCAGTTCTTC.